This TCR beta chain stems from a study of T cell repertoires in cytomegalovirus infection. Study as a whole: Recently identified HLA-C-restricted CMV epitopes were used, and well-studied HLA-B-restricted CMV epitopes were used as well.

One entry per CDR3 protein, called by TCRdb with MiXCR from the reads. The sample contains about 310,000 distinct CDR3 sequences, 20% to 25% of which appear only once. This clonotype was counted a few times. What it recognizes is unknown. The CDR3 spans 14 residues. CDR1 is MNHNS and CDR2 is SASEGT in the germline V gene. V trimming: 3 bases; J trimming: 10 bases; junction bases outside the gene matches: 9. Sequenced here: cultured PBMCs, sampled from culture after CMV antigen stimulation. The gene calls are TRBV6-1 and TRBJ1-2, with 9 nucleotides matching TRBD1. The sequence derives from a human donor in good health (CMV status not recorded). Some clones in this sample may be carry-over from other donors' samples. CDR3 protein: CASSEGQGIRHYTF. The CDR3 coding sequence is TGTGCCAGCAGTGAGGGACAGGGAATTCGGCACTACACCTTC.